These 14 T cell receptor beta chains share one sample of origin, sequenced in a study of OX40 agonist ivuxolimab in advanced cancers. Only in-frame clones appear in the TCRdb table, and some are missing; sequencing was by immunoSEQ multiplex PCR. The sample has roughly 48,000 clones, 80% to 90% seen once; the top ten hold roughly 28%. The material sequenced was CD4+ or CD8+ T cells sorted from blood, taken in a trial of the OX40 agonist ivuxolimab. These receptors were obtained from an adult with an advanced solid tumor such as melanoma, head and neck, liver or kidney cancer.

This rearrangement joins TRBV5-3 to TRBJ1-3; D gene ambiguous. TRBV5-3 is an ORF for which the function is uncertain. V lost 2 bases and J 0 bases, leaving 9 bases between the germline ends. CDR3 size: 15 residues. The CDR3 reads CARSFRGRSGNTIYF. The CDR3 DNA reads TGTGCCAGAAGCTTCCGCGGCCGCTCTGGAAACACCATATATTTT.

This chain joins TRBV19 and TRBJ2-1; D remains unclear. CDR3 length: 15 amino acids. Germline V lookup: CDR1 LNHDA, CDR2 SQIVND (reference sequence). V lost 7 bases, J lost 0 bases, and 13 bases lay in between. In DNA form, the CDR3 reads TGTGCCAGTACGTACGACGCGAGCTCCTACAATGAGCAGTTCTTC. The encoded protein is CASTYDASSYNEQFF.

The rearrangement uses TRBV11-2 and TRBJ2-7; D perhaps matches TRBD1 (7 bases). CDR3 size: 15 residues. Trimming removed 5 bases from V and 4 bases from J, with 18 bases in between. Germline V gene data show CDR1 as SGHAT and CDR2 as FQNNGV. This CDR3 is CASSPVTGTRYEQYF. CDR3 DNA: TGTGCCAGCAGCCCCGTGACAGGGACTCGTTACGAGCAGTACTTC.

The chain has TRBV27 and TRBJ2-7, with 8 bases identical to TRBD1. CDR1 is MNHEY and CDR2 is SMNVEV in the germline V gene (reference sequence). V gave up 6 bases and J gave up 5 bases; unmatched junction bases: 3. The CDR3 extends over 12 amino acids. The CDR3 region has the DNA TGTGCCAGCAGAGACAGGGGAAACGAGCAGTACTTC. Its translation: CASRDRGNEQYF.

The rearrangement uses TRBV28 and TRBJ2-3; D call uncertain. Trimming took 1 base from V and 4 from J, leaving 6 bases between them. The V gene's germline CDR1 is MDHEN and CDR2 SYDVKM. The CDR3 extends over 13 amino acids. In nucleotides, the CDR3 is TGTGCCAGCAGTTTATTTAGAGCAGATACGCAGTATTTT. Translated, it gives CASSLFRADTQYF.

This clone was recorded many times. The chain combines TRBV5-1 with TRBJ2-7; the D is unclear. Germline-derived CDR1 and CDR2 are SGHRS and YFSETQ. The V gene lost 7 bases and the J gene lost 5 bases, with 16 bases spanning the gap. This CDR3 is built from 13 residues. CDR3 DNA: TGCGCCAGCGGAAACACAGAATCCCACGAGCAGTACTTC. Amino acids: CASGNTESHEQYF.

This clone has only a few counts. This rearrangement joins TRBV2 to TRBJ1-1; D not certain. Trimming removed 3 bases at V and 2 bases at J, with 10 bases between. CDR3 length: 14 residues. The germline V gene has CDR1 SNHLY and CDR2 FYNNEI. This CDR3 reads CASSESGFNTEAFF. As DNA, the CDR3 is TGTGCCAGCAGTGAGTCTGGGTTTAACACTGAAGCTTTCTTT.

This clone is judged large. This chain links TRBV5-4 with TRBJ2-7; D is uncertain. The CDR3 has 12 residues. Germline CDR1 and CDR2: SGHNT and YYREEE (reference sequence). The germline V and J ends were trimmed by 1 base and 2 bases, with 4 bases remaining between them. CDR3 protein: CASSLSAYEQYF. The CDR3, as DNA: TGTGCCAGCAGCTTGTCCGCCTACGAGCAGTACTTC.

To note about this clone: The junction differs from germline at one of its ends, possibly a read error. The chain combines TRBV7-7 with TRBJ2-7; a weak D match, TRBD2 (5 bases). This CDR3 is 13 amino acids long. The germline CDR1 and CDR2 sequences are SSHAT and FNYEAQ (reference sequence). DNA for the CDR3: TGTGCTAGCAGCTTAGCGCCTACCTACGAGCAGTACTTC. Its translation: CASSLAPTYEQYF.

This chain joins TRBV19 and TRBJ2-2; D is unclear. V was clipped by 3 bases and J by 2 bases, with 7 bases between them. The germline V gene encodes CDR1 LNHDA and CDR2 SQIVND (reference sequence). The CDR3 covers 14 residues. CDR3: CASSITGNTGELFF. The CDR3 DNA reads TGTGCCAGTAGTATCACTGGTAACACCGGGGAGCTGTTTTTT. Based on the CDR3 plus reference TRBV19 and TRBJ2-2, the full variable domain is DGGITQSPKYLFRKEGQNVTLSCEQNLNHDAMYWYRQDPGQGLRLIYYSQIVNDFQKGDIAEGYSVSREKKESFPLTVTSAQKNPTAFYLCASSITGNTGELFFGEGSRLTVL.

This chain joins TRBV2 and TRBJ2-7; TRBD2 matches 11 bases. Germline values: CDR1 SNHLY, CDR2 FYNNEI. This CDR3 has 14 amino acids. The V gene end was trimmed by 3 bases and the J gene end by 7 bases; junction bases not matched to a gene: 5. DNA for the CDR3: TGTGCCAGCAGTGATGTAGCGGGGGGGCAGGAGCAGTACTTC. Its protein product is CASSDVAGGQEQYF.

V and J are TRBV13 and TRBJ2-7; D perhaps matches TRBD2 (6 bases). The CDR3 is made up of 12 amino acids. The V and J ends lost 4 bases and 5 bases respectively, with 9 bases between them. Germline CDR1 PRHDT, CDR2 FYEKMQ (reference sequence). The CDR3 bases are TGTGCCAGCAGCTCGACTAGTGACGAGCAGTACTTC. It is translated as CASSSTSDEQYF.

This chain joins TRBV19 and TRBJ2-7; no definite D call. V lost 1 base and J lost 1, with 11 bases in between. Germline CDR1 is LNHDA and CDR2 is SQIVND (reference sequence). The CDR3 contains 15 residues. As DNA, the CDR3 is TGTGCCAGTAGTATAGTGGGAACCTCTTCCTACGAGCAGTACTTC. Protein product: CASSIVGTSSYEQYF.

The rearrangement links TRBV28 to TRBJ2-7; D possibly corresponds to TRBD2 (5 bases). The V gene lost 6 bases and the J gene lost 2 bases, with 17 bases spanning the gap. Germline V CDR1 and CDR2: MDHEN, SYDVKM. The length of the CDR3 is 15 residues. CDR3 in DNA: TGTGCCAGCAGGCTAACGGGAAAAGCCCCCTACGAGCAGTACTTC. Its protein is CASRLTGKAPYEQYF.